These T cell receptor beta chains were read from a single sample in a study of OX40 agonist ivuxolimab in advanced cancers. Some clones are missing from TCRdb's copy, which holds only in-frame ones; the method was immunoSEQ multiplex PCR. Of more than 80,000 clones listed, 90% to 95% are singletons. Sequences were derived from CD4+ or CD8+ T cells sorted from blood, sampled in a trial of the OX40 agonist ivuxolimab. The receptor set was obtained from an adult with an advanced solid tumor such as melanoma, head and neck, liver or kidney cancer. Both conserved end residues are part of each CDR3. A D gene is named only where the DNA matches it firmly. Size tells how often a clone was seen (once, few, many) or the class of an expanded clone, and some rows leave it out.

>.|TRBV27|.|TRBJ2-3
TGTGCCAGCAGTTCGGGTGCAGGGCTGCAGTATTTT
CASSSGAGLQYF
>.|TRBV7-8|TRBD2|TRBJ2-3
TGTGCCAGCAGCCCCCTGGGCCGGCGGGAGATGGGGGCAGATACGCAGTATTTT
CASSPLGRREMGADTQYF
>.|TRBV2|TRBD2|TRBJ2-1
TGTGCCAGCAGTGGAACGGGAGGGTCCAATGAGCAGTTCTTC
CASSGTGGSNEQFF
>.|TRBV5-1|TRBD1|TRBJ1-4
TGCGCCAGCAGCCCCGACCCCGGGACAGGGGTTGGGACTAATGAAAAACTGTTTTTT
CASSPDPGTGVGTNEKLFF
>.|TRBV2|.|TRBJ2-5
TGTGCCAGCAGTGAACACCGGGCAGACCAAGAGACCCAGTACTTC
CASSEHRADQETQYF
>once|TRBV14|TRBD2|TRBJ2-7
TGTGCCAGCAGCCCAGATACTAGCGGGAGATCTTACGAGCAGTACTTC
CASSPDTSGRSYEQYF
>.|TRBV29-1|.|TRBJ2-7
TGCAGCGTTGAAGATACCTCCACCTACGAGCAGTACTTC
CSVEDTSTYEQYF
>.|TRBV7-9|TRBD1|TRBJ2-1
TGTGCCAGCAGCCCGAGACAGGGGTTTGAGCAGTTCTTC
CASSPRQGFEQFF
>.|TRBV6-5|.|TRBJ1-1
TGTGCCAGCAGGCTGGAGAACACTGAAGCTTTCTTT
CASRLENTEAFF
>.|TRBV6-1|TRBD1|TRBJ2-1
TGTGCCAGCAGTGAAGACAGGGGTCCGGGGAATGAGCAGTTCTTC
CASSEDRGPGNEQFF
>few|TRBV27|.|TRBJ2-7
TGTGCCAGCAGTTTATCCCAGGGTTACGAGCAGTACTTC
CASSLSQGYEQYF
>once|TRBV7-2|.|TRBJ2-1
TGTGCCAGCAGCTTAGTTGGTGATGAGCAGTTCTTC
CASSLVGDEQFF
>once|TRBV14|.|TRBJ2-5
TGTGCCAGCAGCCAAGATGGGCGGGCCGAGGGACCCCAAGAGACCCAGTACTTC
CASSQDGRAEGPQETQYF
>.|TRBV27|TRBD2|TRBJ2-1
TGTGCCAGCAGTTCTAGCGGGGGGGCCTACAATGAGCAGTTCTTC
CASSSSGGAYNEQFF
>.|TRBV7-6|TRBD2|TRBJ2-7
TGTGCCAGCAGCTTAGAGAGGGCTAGCGGAATAACCGAGCAGTACTTC
CASSLERASGITEQYF
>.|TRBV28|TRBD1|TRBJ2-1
TGTGCCAGCACAGGGGGGGACAGGGGATGGGGTGAGCAGTTCTTC
CASTGGDRGWGEQFF
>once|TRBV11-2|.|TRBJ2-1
TGTGCCAGCAGCTTAGGGACCCAAGGGATCGCCTACAATGAGCAGTTCTTC
CASSLGTQGIAYNEQFF
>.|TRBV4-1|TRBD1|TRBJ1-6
TGCGCCAGCAGCCCTCGACAGGGGGCTGCCTATAATTCACCCCTCCACTTT
CASSPRQGAAYNSPLHF
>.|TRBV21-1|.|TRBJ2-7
TGTGCCAGCAGCCCCGACAAGACTTCCTACGAGCAGTACTTC
CASSPDKTSYEQYF
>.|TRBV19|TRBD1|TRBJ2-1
TGTGCCAGTAGTCCAAAGCCCCGGGACAGAGACAATGAGCAGTTCTTC
CASSPKPRDRDNEQFF
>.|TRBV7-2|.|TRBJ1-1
TGTGCCAGCAGCTTAGTTTGGCCTGAAGCTTTCTTT
CASSLVWPEAFF
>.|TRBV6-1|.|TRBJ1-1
TGTGCCAGCGCAATTAGTCTAACCACTGAAGCTTTCTTT
CASAISLTTEAFF
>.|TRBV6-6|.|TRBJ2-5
TGTGCCAGCAGTTACAAGCCCCGGCAAGAGACCCAGTACTTC
CASSYKPRQETQYF
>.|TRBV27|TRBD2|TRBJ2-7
TGTGCCAGCAGTTTACCCACTAGCGGGAGAAGAACATACGAGCAGTACTTC
CASSLPTSGRRTYEQYF
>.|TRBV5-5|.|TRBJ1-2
TGTGCCAGCAGTCCTAGTGGGGACAACTATGGCTACACCTTC
CASSPSGDNYGYTF
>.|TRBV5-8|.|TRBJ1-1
TGTGCCAGCAGCCCGCTGGGGGGATTGAACACTGAAGCTTTCTTT
CASSPLGGLNTEAFF
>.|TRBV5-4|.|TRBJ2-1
TGTGCCAGCAGCTTGTGGGTGGGCCCCTACAATGAGCAGTTCTTC
CASSLWVGPYNEQFF
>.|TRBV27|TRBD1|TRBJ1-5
TGTGCCAGCAGGAGAAACGCGGACAGGAGGGGACAGCCCCAGCATTTT
CASRRNADRRGQPQHF
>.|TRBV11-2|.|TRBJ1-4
TGTGCCAGCAGCCCCGGGGGGCGAAAACTGTTTTTT
CASSPGGRKLFF
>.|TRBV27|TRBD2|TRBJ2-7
TGTGCCAGCAGTTTTTACCCGCCGGGACTAGCGGGGGTTACCAGCTCCTACGAGCAGTACTTC
CASSFYPPGLAGVTSSYEQYF
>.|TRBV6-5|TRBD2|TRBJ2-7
TGTGCCAGCAGCTTTGGACTAGCATACGAGCAGTACTTC
CASSFGLAYEQYF